Shown below are 5 T cell receptor beta chains from a single sample sequenced in a study of Graves' ophthalmopathy and Graves' hyperthyroidism. Amplification of TCR beta CDR3 regions used RNA transcripts. Second-round multiplex PCR came after first-round RT-PCR with HTBI primers. TCRdb reprocessed the multiplex PCR reads with MiXCR, giving one entry per CDR3 protein. The table records some 750,000 distinct CDR3 sequences, 35% to 50% of them present only once. The sample taken for sequencing was peripheral blood. These receptors originate from an adult man with Graves' ophthalmopathy.

This clonotype turned up a few times. This chain connects TRBV7-9 to TRBJ2-2; 8 bases are shared with TRBD1. Germline V gene sequence: CDR1 SEHNR, CDR2 FQNEAQ (reference sequence). The junction had 11 bases not matched to a gene; V was cut back by 5 bases and J by 6 bases. CDR3 length: 16 amino acids. CDR3 bases: TGTGCCAGCAGCGACTCGGGGACAGGTCCGGCCGGGGAGCTGTTTTTT. Its translation is CASSDSGTGPAGELFF.

A few counts support this clonotype. The chain employs TRBV19 and TRBJ2-5; tentatively, D is TRBD1 or TRBD2 (6 bases each). CDR1 and CDR2 (germline): LNHDA, SQIVND (reference sequence). The V end was cut by 5 bases, the J end by 2 bases, with 12 bases between. The CDR3 sequence is 14 residues long. The CDR3 sequence is CASSHRGLQETQYF. The CDR3 DNA reads TGTGCCAGTAGTCACCGGGGGCTACAAGAGACCCAGTACTTC. Full variable domain (rest looked up from reference TRBV19 and TRBJ2-5): DGGITQSPKYLFRKEGQNVTLSCEQNLNHDAMYWYRQDPGQGLRLIYYSQIVNDFQKGDIAEGYSVSREKKESFPLTVTSAQKNPTAFYLCASSHRGLQETQYFGPGTRLLVL.

As for this clonotype: This may stem from a read error, because a much larger clone lies one nucleotide away. The genes are TRBV20-1 and TRBJ1-4, with D unresolved. CDR1 and CDR2 (germline): DFQATT, SNEGSKA (reference sequence). The CDR3 contains 15 residues. CDR3 amino acids: CSARDLGRRNEKLLF. As DNA, the CDR3 is TGCAGTGCTAGAGATCTGGGGAGGAGGAATGAAAAACTGCTTTTT.

CDR3 loop: CAISDLTWGNYEQYF. Here the CDR3 DNA reads TGTGCCATCAGTGACTTGACGTGGGGAAACTACGAGCAGTACTTC. The rearrangement links TRBV10-3 to TRBJ2-7, with D hard to call. Trimming took 3 bases from V and 3 from J, leaving 15 bases between them. CDR3 size: 15 residues. CDR1 and CDR2 (germline): ENHRY, SYGVKD.

A note on this clonotype: One end of the junction varies from germline; a read error may be responsible. The rearrangement links TRBV14 to TRBJ2-7, with no clear D. The germline CDR1 and CDR2 sequences are SGHDN and FVKESK. The CDR3 loop spans 13 amino acids. In DNA, the CDR3 is TGTGCCAGCAGCCATCAACTGACTTACGGGCAGTACTTC. This encodes CASSHQLTYGQYF.